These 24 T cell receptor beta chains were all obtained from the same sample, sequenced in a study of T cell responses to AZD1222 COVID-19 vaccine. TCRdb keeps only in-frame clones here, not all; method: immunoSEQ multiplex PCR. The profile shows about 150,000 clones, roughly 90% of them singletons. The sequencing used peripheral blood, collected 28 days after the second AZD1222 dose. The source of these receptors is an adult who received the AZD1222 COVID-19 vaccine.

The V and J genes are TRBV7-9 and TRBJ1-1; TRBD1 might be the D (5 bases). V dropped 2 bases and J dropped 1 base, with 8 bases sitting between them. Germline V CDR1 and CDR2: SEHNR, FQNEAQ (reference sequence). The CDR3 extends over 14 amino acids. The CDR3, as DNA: TGTGCCAGCAGCTTAACGACAGAGAACACTGAAGCTTTCTTT. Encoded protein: CASSLTTENTEAFF.

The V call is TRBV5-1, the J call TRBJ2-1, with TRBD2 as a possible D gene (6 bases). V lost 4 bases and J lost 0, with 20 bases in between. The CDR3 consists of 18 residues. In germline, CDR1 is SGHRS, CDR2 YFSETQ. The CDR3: CASSDTPSDPSSYNEQFF. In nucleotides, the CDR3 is TGCGCCAGCAGCGACACCCCTAGCGATCCATCCTCCTACAATGAGCAGTTCTTC.

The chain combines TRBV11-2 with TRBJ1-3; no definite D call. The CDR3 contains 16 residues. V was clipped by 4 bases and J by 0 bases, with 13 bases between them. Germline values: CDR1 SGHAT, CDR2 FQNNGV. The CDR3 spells CASSSGSRFSGNTIYF. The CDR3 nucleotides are TGTGCCAGCAGCTCCGGGAGCAGGTTCTCTGGAAACACCATATATTTT.

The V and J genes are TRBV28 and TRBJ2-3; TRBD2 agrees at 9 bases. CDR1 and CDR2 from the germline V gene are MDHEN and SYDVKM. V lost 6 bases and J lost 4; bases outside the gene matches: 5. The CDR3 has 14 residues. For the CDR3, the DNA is TGTGCCAGCAGAGTAGCGGGAGAATCAGATACGCAGTATTTT. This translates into CASRVAGESDTQYF.

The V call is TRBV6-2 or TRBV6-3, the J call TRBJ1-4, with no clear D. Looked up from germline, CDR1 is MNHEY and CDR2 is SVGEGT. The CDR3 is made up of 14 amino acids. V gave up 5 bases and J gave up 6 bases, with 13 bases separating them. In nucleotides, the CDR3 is TGTGCCAGCAGTGGAGGAAGGAGGGATGAAAAACTGTTTTTT. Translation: CASSGGRRDEKLFF.

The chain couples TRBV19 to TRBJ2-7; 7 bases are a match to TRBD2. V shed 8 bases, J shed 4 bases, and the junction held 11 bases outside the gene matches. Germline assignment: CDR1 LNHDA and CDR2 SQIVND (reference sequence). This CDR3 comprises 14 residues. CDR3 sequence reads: CASGSVGGGYEQYF. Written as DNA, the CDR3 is TGTGCCAGTGGTTCCGTCGGGGGAGGGTACGAGCAGTACTTC.

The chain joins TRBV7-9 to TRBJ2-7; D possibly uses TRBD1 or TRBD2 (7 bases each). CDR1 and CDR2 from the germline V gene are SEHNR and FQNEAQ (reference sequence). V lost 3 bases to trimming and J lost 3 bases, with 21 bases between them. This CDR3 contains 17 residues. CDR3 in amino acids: CASSLAGQKGGNYEQYF. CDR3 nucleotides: TGTGCCAGCAGCTTGGCGGGACAGAAGGGAGGGAACTACGAGCAGTACTTC.

CDR3 nucleotides: TGTGCCAGTAGTATCCAGGACAGGATGAGAAACACCATATATTTT. Its protein is CASSIQDRMRNTIYF. The V and J genes are TRBV19 and TRBJ1-3; 7 bases map to TRBD1. Germline assignment: CDR1 LNHDA and CDR2 SQIVND (reference sequence). V shed 3 bases and J 5 bases; nucleotides not matched to a gene: 7. The CDR3 has 15 amino acids.

CDR3 DNA sequence: TGTGCCAGCAGCCATTTCACTAGAGAGACCCAGTACTTC. Translated: CASSHFTRETQYF. The V and J genes are TRBV3-1 (or the pseudogene TRBV3-2) and TRBJ2-5; TRBD2 is a possible D gene (5 bases). This CDR3 has 13 amino acids. V dropped 3 bases and J dropped 4 bases, with 9 bases sitting between them. Germline CDR1 and CDR2: LGHDT and YNNKEL (reference sequence).

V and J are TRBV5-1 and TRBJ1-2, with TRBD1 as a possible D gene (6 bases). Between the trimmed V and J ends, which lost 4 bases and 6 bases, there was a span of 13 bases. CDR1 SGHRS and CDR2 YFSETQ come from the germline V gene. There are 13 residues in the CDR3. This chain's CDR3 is CASSPGGVDGYTF. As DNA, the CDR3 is TGCGCCAGCAGCCCCGGGGGCGTGGATGGCTACACCTTC.

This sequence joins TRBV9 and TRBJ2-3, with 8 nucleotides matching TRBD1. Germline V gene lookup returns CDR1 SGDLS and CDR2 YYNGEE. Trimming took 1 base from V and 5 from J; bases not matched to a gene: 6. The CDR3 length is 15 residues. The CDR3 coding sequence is TGTGCCAGCAGCGTACGGCAGGGGGCTGGAGATACGCAGTATTTT. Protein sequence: CASSVRQGAGDTQYF.

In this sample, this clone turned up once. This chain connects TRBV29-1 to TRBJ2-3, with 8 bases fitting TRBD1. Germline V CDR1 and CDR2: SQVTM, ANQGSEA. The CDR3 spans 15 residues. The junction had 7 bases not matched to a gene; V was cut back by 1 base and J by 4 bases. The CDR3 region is CSVEGAGGFSDTQYF. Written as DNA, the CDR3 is TGCAGCGTTGAAGGGGCAGGGGGCTTTTCAGATACGCAGTATTTT.

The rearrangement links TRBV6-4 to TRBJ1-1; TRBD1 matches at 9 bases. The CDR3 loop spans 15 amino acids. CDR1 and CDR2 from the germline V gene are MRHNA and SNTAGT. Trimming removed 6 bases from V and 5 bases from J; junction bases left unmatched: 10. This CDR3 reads CASSPSGTGRTEAFF. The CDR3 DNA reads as TGTGCCAGCAGCCCAAGCGGGACAGGGAGAACTGAAGCTTTCTTT.

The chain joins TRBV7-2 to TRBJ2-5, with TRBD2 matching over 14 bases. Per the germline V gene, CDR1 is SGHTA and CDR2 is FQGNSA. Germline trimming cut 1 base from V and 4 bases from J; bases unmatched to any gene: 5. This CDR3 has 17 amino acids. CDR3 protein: CASSLGGLAGAGETQYF. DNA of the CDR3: TGTGCCAGCAGCTTAGGGGGACTAGCGGGAGCGGGAGAGACCCAGTACTTC. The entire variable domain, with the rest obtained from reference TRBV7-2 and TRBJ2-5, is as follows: GAGVSQSPSNKVTEKGKDVELRCDPISGHTALYWYRQSLGQGLEFLIYFQGNSAPDKSGLPSDRFSAERTGGSVSTLTIQRTQQEDSAVYLCASSLGGLAGAGETQYFGPGTRLLVL.

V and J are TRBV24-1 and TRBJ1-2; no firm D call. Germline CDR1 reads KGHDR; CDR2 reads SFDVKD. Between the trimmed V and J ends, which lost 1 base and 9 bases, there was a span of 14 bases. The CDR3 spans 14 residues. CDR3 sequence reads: CATSDFRRDKSYTF. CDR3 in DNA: TGTGCCACCAGTGATTTTAGGCGGGATAAGAGCTACACCTTC.

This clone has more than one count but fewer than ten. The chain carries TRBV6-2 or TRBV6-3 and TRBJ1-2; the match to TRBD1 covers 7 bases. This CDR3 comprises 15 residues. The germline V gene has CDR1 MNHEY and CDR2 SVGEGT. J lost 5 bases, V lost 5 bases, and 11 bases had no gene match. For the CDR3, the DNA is TGTGCCAGCAGTCCCCCGGGACAGAGTCGATATGGCTACACCTTC. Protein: CASSPPGQSRYGYTF.

The CDR3 bases are TGTGCCAGCAGCCAGCCTTTAGGTTACGGGAGCACCGGGGAGCTGTTTTTT. Its translation is CASSQPLGYGSTGELFF. The chain is built from TRBV14 and TRBJ2-2; a possible D gene is TRBD2 (6 bases). The CDR3 is 17 amino acids. The germline V gene has CDR1 SGHDN and CDR2 FVKESK. The ends were cut back, 3 bases at V and 4 bases at J, with 18 bases in the middle.

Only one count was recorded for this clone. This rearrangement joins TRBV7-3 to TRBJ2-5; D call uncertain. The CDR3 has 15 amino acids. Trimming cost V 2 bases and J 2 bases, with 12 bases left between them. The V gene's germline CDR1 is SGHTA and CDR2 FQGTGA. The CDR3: CASSLGLGQQETQYF. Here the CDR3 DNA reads TGTGCCAGCAGCTTAGGCCTAGGGCAGCAAGAGACCCAGTACTTC.

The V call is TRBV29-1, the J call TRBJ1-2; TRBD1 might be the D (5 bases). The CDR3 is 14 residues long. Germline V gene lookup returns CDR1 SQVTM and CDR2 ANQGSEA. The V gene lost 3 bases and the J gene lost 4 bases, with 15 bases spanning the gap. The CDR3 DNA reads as TGCAGCGTTGATCCTATTACAGGTTCCTATGGCTACACCTTC. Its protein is CSVDPITGSYGYTF.

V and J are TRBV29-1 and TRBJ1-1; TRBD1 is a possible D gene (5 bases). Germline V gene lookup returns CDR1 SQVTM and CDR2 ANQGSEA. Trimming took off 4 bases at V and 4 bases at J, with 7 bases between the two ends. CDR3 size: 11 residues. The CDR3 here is CSVVGGTEAFF. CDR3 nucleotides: TGCAGCGTTGTCGGGGGCACTGAAGCTTTCTTT.

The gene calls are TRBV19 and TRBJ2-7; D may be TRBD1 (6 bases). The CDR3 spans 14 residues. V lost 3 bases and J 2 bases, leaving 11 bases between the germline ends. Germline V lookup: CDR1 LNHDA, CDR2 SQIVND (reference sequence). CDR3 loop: CASSMGAIAYEQYF. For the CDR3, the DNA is TGTGCCAGTAGTATGGGGGCAATCGCCTACGAGCAGTACTTC.

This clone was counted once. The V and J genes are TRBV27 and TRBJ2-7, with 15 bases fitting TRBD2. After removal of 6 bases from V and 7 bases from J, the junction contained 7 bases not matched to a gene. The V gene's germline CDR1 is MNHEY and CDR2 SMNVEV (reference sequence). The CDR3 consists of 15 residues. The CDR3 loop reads CASRTRTSGRGEQYF. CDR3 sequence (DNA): TGTGCCAGCAGAACGCGGACTAGCGGGAGGGGTGAGCAGTACTTC.

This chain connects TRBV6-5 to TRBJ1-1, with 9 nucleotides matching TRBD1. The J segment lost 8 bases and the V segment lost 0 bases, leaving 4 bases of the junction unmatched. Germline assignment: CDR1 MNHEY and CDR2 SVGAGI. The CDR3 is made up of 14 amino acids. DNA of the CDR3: TGTGCCAGCAGTTACTCCGGGACAGGGAGGGAAGCTTTCTTT. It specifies CASSYSGTGREAFF.

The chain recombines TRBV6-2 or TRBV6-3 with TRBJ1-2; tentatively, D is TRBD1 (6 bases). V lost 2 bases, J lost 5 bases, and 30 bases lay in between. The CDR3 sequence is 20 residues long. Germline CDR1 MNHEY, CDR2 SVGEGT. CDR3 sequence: CASSYVKTGANTGNSYGYTF. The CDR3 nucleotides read TGTGCCAGCAGTTACGTAAAGACAGGAGCCAACACCGGTAACTCGTATGGCTACACCTTC.